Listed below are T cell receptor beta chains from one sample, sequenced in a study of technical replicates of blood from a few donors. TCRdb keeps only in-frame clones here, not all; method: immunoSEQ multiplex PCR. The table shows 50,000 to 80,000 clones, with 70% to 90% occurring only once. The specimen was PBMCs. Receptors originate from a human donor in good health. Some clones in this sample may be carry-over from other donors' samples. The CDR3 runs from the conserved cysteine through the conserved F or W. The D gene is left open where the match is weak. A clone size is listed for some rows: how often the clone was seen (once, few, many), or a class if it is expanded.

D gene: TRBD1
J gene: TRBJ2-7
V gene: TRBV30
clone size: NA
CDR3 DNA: TGTGCCTGTAAGGGTGGGGACAGGGTCTTCTACGAGCAGTACTTC
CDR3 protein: CACKGGDRVFYEQYF

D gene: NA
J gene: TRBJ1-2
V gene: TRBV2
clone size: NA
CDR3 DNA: TGTGCCAGCAGTGGAAACAGGGTAGGGGGCTACACCTTC
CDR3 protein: CASSGNRVGGYTF

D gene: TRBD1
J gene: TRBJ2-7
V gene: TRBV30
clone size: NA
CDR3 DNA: TGTGCCTGGAAAAGTCCGGGACAGGGTCTTTACGAGCAGTACTTC
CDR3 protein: CAWKSPGQGLYEQYF

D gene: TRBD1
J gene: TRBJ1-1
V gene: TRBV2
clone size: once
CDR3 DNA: TGTGCCAGCAGTGGACAGGGGGGCACTGAAGCTTTCTTT
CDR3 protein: CASSGQGGTEAFF

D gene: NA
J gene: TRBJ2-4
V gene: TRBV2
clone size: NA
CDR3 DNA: TGTGCCAGCAGCCGGGTTGGGGCCCGGCAAAACATTCAGTACTTC
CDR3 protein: CASSRVGARQNIQYF

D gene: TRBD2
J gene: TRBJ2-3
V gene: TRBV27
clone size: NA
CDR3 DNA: TGTGCCAGCAGTACTAGCGGGGGCCCCACAGATACGCAGTATTTT
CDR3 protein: CASSTSGGPTDTQYF

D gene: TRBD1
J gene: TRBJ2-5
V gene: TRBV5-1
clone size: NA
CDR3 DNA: TGCGCCAGCAGCCTACCTGACAGGGTGAGCCGAGAGACCCAGTACTTC
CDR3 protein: CASSLPDRVSRETQYF

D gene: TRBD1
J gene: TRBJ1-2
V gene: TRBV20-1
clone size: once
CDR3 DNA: TGCAGTGCTAGGGCGGGACAGGTCCACACCTTC
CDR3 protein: CSARAGQVHTF

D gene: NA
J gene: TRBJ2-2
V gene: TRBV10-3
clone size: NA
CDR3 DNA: TGTGCCATCAGTGAAGGGGACAAAGACACCGGGGAGCTGTTTTTT
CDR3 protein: CAISEGDKDTGELFF

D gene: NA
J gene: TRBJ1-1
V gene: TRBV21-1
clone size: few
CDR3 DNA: TGTGCCAGCAGCAAAAGGGGGCCGGGACAGGGGGTGAGAGGGAACACTGAAGCTTTCTTT
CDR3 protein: CASSKRGPGQGVRGNTEAFF

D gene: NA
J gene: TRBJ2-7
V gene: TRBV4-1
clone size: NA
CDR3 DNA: TGCGCCAGCAGCCAAGATAGGCTGGCGGACGAGCAGTACTTC
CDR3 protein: CASSQDRLADEQYF

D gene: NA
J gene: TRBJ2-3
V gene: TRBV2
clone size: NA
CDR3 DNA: TGTGCCAGCCGAGGAATTGCCGGGACAAGCACAGATACGCAGTATTTT
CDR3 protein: CASRGIAGTSTDTQYF

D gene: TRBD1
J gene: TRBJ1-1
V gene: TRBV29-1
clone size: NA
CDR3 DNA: TGCAGCGTTGAAGATCAGACAGGGTCGGCCACTGAAGCTTTCTTT
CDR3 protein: CSVEDQTGSATEAFF

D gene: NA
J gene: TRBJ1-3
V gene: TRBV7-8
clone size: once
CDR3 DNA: TGTGCCAGCAGCCAGAAACAGGGTCTATGGGGAAACACCATATATTTT
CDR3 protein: CASSQKQGLWGNTIYF

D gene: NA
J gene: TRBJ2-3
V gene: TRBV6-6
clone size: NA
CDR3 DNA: TGTGCCAGCAGTCCTAGCACAGATACGCAGTATTTT
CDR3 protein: CASSPSTDTQYF

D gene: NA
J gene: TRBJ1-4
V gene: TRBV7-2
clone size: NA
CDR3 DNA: TGTGCCAGCAGCCCAAGCCGTGCAGGGCCAAATGAAAAACTGTTTTTT
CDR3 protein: CASSPSRAGPNEKLFF

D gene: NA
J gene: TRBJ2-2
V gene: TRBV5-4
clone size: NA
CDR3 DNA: TGTGCCAGCAGCTATCAGGGGTCTACCGGGGAGCTGTTTTTT
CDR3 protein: CASSYQGSTGELFF

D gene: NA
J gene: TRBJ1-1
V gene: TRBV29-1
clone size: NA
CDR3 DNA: TGCAGCGTTGAAGATGTGGCAACAGCTTTCTTT
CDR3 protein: CSVEDVATAFF

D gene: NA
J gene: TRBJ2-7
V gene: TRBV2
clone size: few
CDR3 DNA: TGTGCCAGCAGTGACCTCAACGCGGGTGCCTACGAGCAGTACTTC
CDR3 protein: CASSDLNAGAYEQYF

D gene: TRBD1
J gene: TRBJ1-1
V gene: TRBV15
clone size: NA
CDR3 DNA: TGTGCCACCAGCAGAGTTCAGGGGGTGAACACTGAAGCTTTCTTT
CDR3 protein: CATSRVQGVNTEAFF

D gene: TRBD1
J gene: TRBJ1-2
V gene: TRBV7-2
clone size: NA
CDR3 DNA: TGTGCCAGCAGCACCTGGGGACAGGGGCTTAACTATGGCTACACCTTC
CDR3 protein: CASSTWGQGLNYGYTF

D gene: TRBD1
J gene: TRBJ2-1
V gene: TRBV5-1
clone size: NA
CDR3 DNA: TGCGCCAGCAGCGCGAGGACAGGGGGGAATGAGCAGTTCTTC
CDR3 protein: CASSARTGGNEQFF

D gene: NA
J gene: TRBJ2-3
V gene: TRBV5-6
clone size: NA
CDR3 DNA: TGTGCCAGCAGCTTGGCCTTGACTAGTCCAGATACGCAGTATTTT
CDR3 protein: CASSLALTSPDTQYF

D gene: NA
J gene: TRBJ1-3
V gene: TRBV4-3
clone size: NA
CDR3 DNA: TGCGCCAGCAGCCAAGCATCCGGAGCCGGAAACACCATATATTTT
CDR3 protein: CASSQASGAGNTIYF

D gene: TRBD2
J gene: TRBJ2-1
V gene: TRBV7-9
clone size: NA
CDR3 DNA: TGTGCCAGCAGCCCCTACGGCCTAGCGGACTCGTATGAGCAGTTCTTC
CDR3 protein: CASSPYGLADSYEQFF

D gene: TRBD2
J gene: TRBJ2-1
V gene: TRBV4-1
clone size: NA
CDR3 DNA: TGCGCCAGCAGCCAGGAAACTAGCGCTTCCTACAATGAGCAGTTCTTC
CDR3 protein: CASSQETSASYNEQFF

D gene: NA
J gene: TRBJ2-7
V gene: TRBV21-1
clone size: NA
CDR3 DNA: TGTGCCAGCAGCAAAAGGCAGGGCGACTACGAGCAGTACTTC
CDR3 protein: CASSKRQGDYEQYF

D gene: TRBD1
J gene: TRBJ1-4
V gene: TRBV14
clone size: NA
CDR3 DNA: TGTGCCAGCAGCCCAGGGGGCCTTAATGAAAAACTGTTTTTT
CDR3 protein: CASSPGGLNEKLFF

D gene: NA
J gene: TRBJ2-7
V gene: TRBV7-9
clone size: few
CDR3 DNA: TGTGCCAGCAGCTTAGCGGACGGGAAAACCTACGAGCAGTACTTC
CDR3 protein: CASSLADGKTYEQYF

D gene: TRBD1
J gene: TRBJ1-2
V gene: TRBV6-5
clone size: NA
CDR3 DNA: TGTGCCAGCAGTTACTCGAGGGGACAGACATATGGCTACACCTTC
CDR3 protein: CASSYSRGQTYGYTF

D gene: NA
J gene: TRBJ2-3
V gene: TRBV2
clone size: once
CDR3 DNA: TGTGCCAGCAGTGAGATAAGGAGGGACACAGATACGCAGTATTTT
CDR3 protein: CASSEIRRDTDTQYF

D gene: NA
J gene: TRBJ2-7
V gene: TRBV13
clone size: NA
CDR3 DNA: TGTGCCAGCAGCTCCTCGTGGGACAGCGGGAGCTCCTACGAGCAGTACTTC
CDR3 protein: CASSSSWDSGSSYEQYF

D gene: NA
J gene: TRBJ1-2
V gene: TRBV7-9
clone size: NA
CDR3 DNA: TGTGCCAGCAGCCCACTCGGCGCGGGGTCTAACTATGGCTACACCTTC
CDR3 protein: CASSPLGAGSNYGYTF

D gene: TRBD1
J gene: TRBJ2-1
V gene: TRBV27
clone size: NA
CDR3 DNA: TGTGCCAGCAGTTTATCCCCCGACAGGGCCTTTACTCGGTACAATGAGCAGTTCTTC
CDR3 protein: CASSLSPDRAFTRYNEQFF

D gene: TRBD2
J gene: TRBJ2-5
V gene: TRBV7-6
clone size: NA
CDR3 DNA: TGTGCCAGCAGCCATAGCGGGGGCCCCGGGGAGACCCAGTACTTC
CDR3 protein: CASSHSGGPGETQYF

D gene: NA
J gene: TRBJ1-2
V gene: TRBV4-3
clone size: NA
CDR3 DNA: TGCGCCAGCAGCCAATTACAGGGTCGGTATGGCTACACCTTC
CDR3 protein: CASSQLQGRYGYTF

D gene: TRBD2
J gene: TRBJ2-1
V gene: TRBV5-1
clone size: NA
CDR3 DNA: TGCGCCAGCAGCCACGGGACTACCAATGAGCAGTTCTTC
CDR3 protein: CASSHGTTNEQFF

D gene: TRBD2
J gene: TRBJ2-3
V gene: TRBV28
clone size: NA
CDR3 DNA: TGTGCCAGCAGCTACAGCGGGGGGTCTAGCACAGATACGCAGTATTTT
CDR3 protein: CASSYSGGSSTDTQYF

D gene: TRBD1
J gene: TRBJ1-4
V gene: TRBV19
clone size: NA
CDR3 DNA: TGTGCCAGTAGTATGGAGACAGGGAGTGCAACTAATGAAAAACTGTTTTTT
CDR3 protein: CASSMETGSATNEKLFF

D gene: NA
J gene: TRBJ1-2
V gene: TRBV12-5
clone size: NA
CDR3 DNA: TGTGCTAGTGGCCGAGACAGTAACTATGGCTACACCTTC
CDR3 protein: CASGRDSNYGYTF

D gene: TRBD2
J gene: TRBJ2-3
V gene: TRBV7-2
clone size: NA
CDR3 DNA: TGTGCCAGCAGCTTAAGCGGGGTCACAGATACGCAGTATTTT
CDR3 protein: CASSLSGVTDTQYF

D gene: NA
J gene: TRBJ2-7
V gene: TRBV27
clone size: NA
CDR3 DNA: TGTGCCAGCAGTTTATCGATAAGGGGTAACGAGCAGTACTTC
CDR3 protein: CASSLSIRGNEQYF

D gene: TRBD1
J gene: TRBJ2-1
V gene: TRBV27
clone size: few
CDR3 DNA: TGTGCCAGCAATGGACAGGGGAGTCACAATGAGCAGTTCTTC
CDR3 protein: CASNGQGSHNEQFF

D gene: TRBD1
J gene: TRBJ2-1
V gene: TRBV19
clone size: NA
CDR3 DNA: TGTGCCAGCGTGTCCCGGGACAGCTCCTACAATGAGCAGTTCTTC
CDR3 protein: CASVSRDSSYNEQFF

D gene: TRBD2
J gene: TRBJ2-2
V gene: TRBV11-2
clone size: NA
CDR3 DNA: TGTGCCAGCAGCCCCACTAGCGGGAGCCCCGGGGAGCTGTTTTTT
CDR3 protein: CASSPTSGSPGELFF

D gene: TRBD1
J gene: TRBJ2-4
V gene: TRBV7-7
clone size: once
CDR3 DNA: TGTGCCAGCAGCTCCCAAACAGGGGTCACGTACTTC
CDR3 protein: CASSSQTGVTYF

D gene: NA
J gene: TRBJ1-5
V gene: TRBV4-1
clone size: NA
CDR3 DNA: TGCGCCAGCAGCCAAGAACTGTATAGCAATCAGCCCCAGCATTTT
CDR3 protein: CASSQELYSNQPQHF

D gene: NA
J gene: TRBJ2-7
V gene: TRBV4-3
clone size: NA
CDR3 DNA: TGCGCCAGCAGCCAAGAGACGGGTACATACGAGCAGTACTTC
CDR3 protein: CASSQETGTYEQYF

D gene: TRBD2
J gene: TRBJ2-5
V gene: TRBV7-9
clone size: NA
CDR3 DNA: TGTGCCAGCAGCCGGGGGACTAGCGGGAATAAAAGAGGAGAGACCCAGTACTTC
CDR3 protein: CASSRGTSGNKRGETQYF

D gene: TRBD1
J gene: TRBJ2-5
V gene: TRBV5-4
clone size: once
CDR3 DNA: TGTGCCAGCAGCTTGGCCGTGACAGGGGGGCAAGAGACCCAGTACTTC
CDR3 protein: CASSLAVTGGQETQYF

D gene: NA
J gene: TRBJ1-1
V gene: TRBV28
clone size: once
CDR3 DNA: TGTGCCAGCAGTTCAGTTTCCAGGGTCACTGAAGCTTTCTTT
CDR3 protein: CASSSVSRVTEAFF